One and the same sample provided the 23 T cell receptor beta chains below, sequenced in a study of Tregs in tolerant kidney transplant recipients (dated by TCRdb to about 2019). The library was prepared using the immunoSEQ multiplex PCR assay. TCRdb took this table from immuneACCESS and kept in-frame rearrangements with V and J called. Such tables lack part of the clones; where checked against another copy, unresolved V genes explain under half of the gap, and the rest is unexplained. A total of approximately 98,000 clones appear in this sample, almost 90% of them only once. The ten largest make up approximately 0.34% of the sample. The sample's time point label is to be understood as: blood sample drawn before combined kidney and bone marrow transplant. Sequenced material: CD4+ T cells from blood, taken before the transplant. Receptor source: a human donor who received a combined kidney and bone marrow transplant.

This chain links TRBV18 with TRBJ2-1; no definite D call. V lost 5 bases and J 3 bases, leaving 14 bases between the germline ends. The germline CDR1 and CDR2 sequences are KGHSH and LQKENI. This CDR3 comprises 15 residues. The CDR3 nucleotides read TGTGCCAGCTCATTGGCGGCAGACCTCTACAATGAGCAGTTCTTC. Its protein product is CASSLAADLYNEQFF.

The V call is TRBV2, the J call TRBJ2-3; maybe TRBD2 (7 bases). V lost 7 bases to trimming and J lost 3 bases, with 17 bases between them. Germline V CDR1 and CDR2: SNHLY, FYNNEI. This CDR3 has 15 residues. The CDR3, as DNA: TGTGCCAGCACCTACCAGGGGAGGGTGACAGATACGCAGTATTTT. Protein sequence: CASTYQGRVTDTQYF.

This clone was recorded once. The chain carries TRBV5-5 and TRBJ2-7; 7 bases fit TRBD1. There are 15 residues in the CDR3. Per germline, CDR1 SGHKS and CDR2 YYEKEE (reference sequence). With 4 bases clipped from V and 0 bases from J, the junction kept 7 bases outside the gene matches. The CDR3 DNA reads TGTGCCAGCAGCGAACAGGGGTCTCGCTCCTACGAGCAGTACTTC. Its protein is CASSEQGSRSYEQYF.

This clone was counted once. The CDR3 spells CASSPGQTNTEAFF. CDR3 bases: TGCGCCAGCAGCCCCGGACAGACGAACACTGAAGCTTTCTTT. The chain carries TRBV5-1 and TRBJ1-1, with a weak D call TRBD1 (6 bases). Trimming shortened V by 4 bases and J by 1 base, and 11 bases separated the two germline ends. CDR1 and CDR2 from the germline V gene are SGHRS and YFSETQ. CDR3 length equals 14 residues.

The V call is TRBV7-7, the J call TRBJ2-5; a weak D match, TRBD1 (5 bases). Germline V gene data show CDR1 as SSHAT and CDR2 as FNYEAQ (reference sequence). The CDR3 consists of 13 residues. Trimming stripped 4 bases from V and 2 bases from J, with 8 bases between. CDR3 in amino acids: CASSSRGQETQYF. The CDR3 nucleotides are TGTGCCAGCAGCTCAAGGGGTCAAGAGACCCAGTACTTC.

The rearrangement links TRBV6-1 to TRBJ1-2; TRBD1 is a possible D gene (6 bases). Trimming left V 3 bases short and J 3 bases short, with 14 bases between. The CDR3 runs to 15 residues. The V gene's germline CDR1 is MNHNS and CDR2 SASEGT. The CDR3 DNA sequence: TGTGCCAGCAGTGACCACGACAGGAGGTACTATGGCTACACCTTC. The encoded protein is CASSDHDRRYYGYTF.

This clone was counted once. This rearrangement joins TRBV5-1 to TRBJ2-7; 13 bases are a match to TRBD2. The CDR3 contains 17 residues. Germline loops: CDR1 SGHRS, CDR2 YFSETQ. V lost 4 bases to trimming and J lost 4 bases; unmatched junction nucleotides: 11. The CDR3 coding sequence is TGCGCCAGCAGCGCTTCTACTAGCGGGAGGGCCGGTTACGAGCAGTACTTC. It specifies CASSASTSGRAGYEQYF.

The rearrangement links TRBV21-1 to TRBJ1-1. TRBV21-1 is a listed pseudogene. This CDR3 has 15 residues. CDR3 residues: CASSKAGGLRTEAFF. The CDR3 nucleotides read TGTGCCAGCAGCAAAGCCGGGGGACTAAGGACTGAAGCTTTCTTT.

J is TRBJ2-7 and V is TRBV5-8; 11 nucleotides match TRBD2. The CDR3 is 17 amino acids. Germline values: CDR1 SGHTS, CDR2 YDEGEE. The ends lost 0 bases at V and 4 bases at J; junction bases unmatched: 9. The CDR3 is CASSLGRLAGNAYEQYF. The CDR3 DNA reads as TGTGCCAGCAGCTTGGGAAGACTAGCGGGGAACGCATACGAGCAGTACTTC. Combining the CDR3 with reference TRBV5-8 and TRBJ2-7 gives the whole variable domain EAGVTQSPTHLIKTRGQQATLRCSPISGHTSVYWYQQALGLGLQFLLWYDEGEERNRGNFPPRFSGRQFPNYSSELNVNALELEDSALYLCASSLGRLAGNAYEQYFGPGTRLTVT.

This clone was counted a single time. The chain has TRBV30 and TRBJ1-4, with D unclear. CDR3 size: 17 residues. V was cut by 1 base and J by 0 bases, with 15 bases left in between. Germline-derived CDR1 and CDR2 are GTSNPN and SVGIG (reference sequence). The DNA of the CDR3 is TGTGCCTGGAGTGCCCCCCGGGAGGCAGCAACTAATGAAAAACTGTTTTTT. The encoded protein is CAWSAPREAATNEKLFF. Full variable domain (outside the CDR3, taken from reference TRBV30 and TRBJ1-4): SQTIHQWPATLVQPVGSPLSLECTVEGTSNPNLYWYRQAAGRGLQLLFYSVGIGQISSEVPQNLSASRPQDRQFILSSKKLLLSDSGFYLCAWSAPREAATNEKLFFGSGTQLSVL.

The V and J genes are TRBV6-5 and TRBJ2-3; D gene ambiguous. Trimming removed 2 bases at V and 6 bases at J, with 9 bases between. This CDR3 spans 13 amino acids. CDR1 and CDR2 (germline): MNHEY, SVGAGI. The CDR3 nucleotides read TGTGCCAGCAGTTACAGAGCCGCGGATACGCAGTATTTT. Encoded protein: CASSYRAADTQYF.

The chain couples TRBV5-1 to TRBJ1-5; D is possibly TRBD1 (6 bases). Germline CDR1 and CDR2: SGHRS and YFSETQ. This CDR3 spans 16 amino acids. Trimming took 4 bases from V and 6 from J, leaving 20 bases between them. The CDR3 sequence: CASSEGTGQMAQPQHF. The CDR3 DNA reads as TGCGCCAGCAGCGAGGGTACAGGGCAGATGGCTCAGCCCCAGCATTTT.

CDR3 DNA: TGTGCCAGCAGCTTGGGGGGGGGCCTCGACGAGCAGTACTTC. Amino acids: CASSLGGGLDEQYF. The chain links TRBV7-8 to TRBJ2-7; the D gene is possibly TRBD2 (7 bases). Germline V gene data show CDR1 as SGHVS and CDR2 as FQNEAQ. The CDR3 covers 14 residues. Trimming pared 3 bases from V and 5 bases from J, leaving 14 bases between. Variable domain in full (rest from reference TRBV7-8 and TRBJ2-7): GAGVSQSPRYKVAKRGQDVALRCDPISGHVSLFWYQQALGQGPEFLTYFQNEAQLDKSGLPSDRFFAERPEGSVSTLKIQRTQQEDSAVYLCASSLGGGLDEQYFGPGTRLTVT.

The rearrangement uses TRBV28 and TRBJ1-5; possibly TRBD1 for D (6 bases). CDR1 and CDR2 (germline): MDHEN, SYDVKM. V dropped 5 bases and J dropped 1 base, with 12 bases sitting between them. The CDR3 has 15 amino acids. CDR3 residues: CASSVLTGSNQPQHF. The CDR3 DNA reads TGTGCCAGCAGTGTACTCACAGGGAGCAATCAGCCCCAGCATTTT.

J is TRBJ1-5 and V is TRBV2; D remains ambiguous. V lost 8 bases to trimming and J lost 3 bases, with 17 bases between them. This CDR3 has 15 residues. Germline CDR1 is SNHLY and CDR2 is FYNNEI. CDR3 nucleotides: TGTGCCAGCTCCCCCGGGTCGGGGTTCAATCAGCCCCAGCATTTT. Protein sequence: CASSPGSGFNQPQHF.

DNA for the CDR3: TGCGCCAGCAGTGATCCCAGCCTAGCGGGGGTCTACGAGCAGTACTTC. This sequence encodes CASSDPSLAGVYEQYF. The J gene is TRBJ2-7, the V gene TRBV10-2; 10 nucleotides agree with TRBD2. The V gene end was trimmed by 3 bases and the J gene end by 3 bases; junction bases not matched to a gene: 8. Germline V gene sequence: CDR1 WSHSY, CDR2 SAAADI. This CDR3 comprises 16 residues.

The rearrangement uses TRBV6-1 and TRBJ2-7; possibly TRBD1 for D (6 bases). Trimming took 6 bases from V and 0 from J, leaving 9 bases between them. Germline V lookup: CDR1 MNHNS, CDR2 SASEGT. CDR3 length: 13 residues. In DNA, the CDR3 is TGTGCCAGCAGCGGACAGAGCTCCTACGAGCAGTACTTC. This translates into CASSGQSSYEQYF.

This chain uses TRBV5-1 with TRBJ2-3; D is undetermined. The germline gives CDR1 SGHRS, CDR2 YFSETQ. The ends were cut back, 4 bases at V and 0 bases at J, with 9 bases in the middle. The CDR3 length is 14 residues. The CDR3 is CASSKESSTDTQYF. The CDR3 region has the DNA TGCGCCAGCAGCAAGGAGTCTAGCACAGATACGCAGTATTTT.

This chain uses TRBV10-2 with TRBJ2-1, with 8 positions matching TRBD1. This CDR3 spans 16 amino acids. Germline V gene data show CDR1 as WSHSY and CDR2 as SAAADI. J gave up 7 bases and V 1 base, and 9 bases lay outside the gene matches. This CDR3 reads CASSEWGSTGANEQFF. The CDR3 DNA reads as TGCGCCAGCAGTGAGTGGGGTTCGACAGGGGCGAATGAGCAGTTCTTC.

CDR3 sequence: CSASGQRYTEAFF. CDR3 in DNA: TGCAGCGCCTCGGGACAGCGTTACACTGAAGCTTTCTTT. The rearrangement uses TRBV29-1 and TRBJ1-1; TRBD1 matches 7 bases. The CDR3 has 13 residues. V dropped 7 bases and J dropped 3; count of bases not matched to a gene: 8. Germline V gives CDR1 SQVTM, CDR2 ANQGSEA.

The rearrangement uses TRBV6-5 and TRBJ2-1, with 8 bases matching TRBD2. CDR1 is MNHEY and CDR2 is SVGAGI in the germline V gene. The CDR3 spans 15 residues. J was trimmed by 1 base and V by 6 bases; bases with no gene match: 5. CDR3 protein: CASRAPGGSYNEQFF. In DNA, the CDR3 is TGTGCCAGCAGAGCCCCGGGGGGGTCCTACAATGAGCAGTTCTTC.

CDR3 coding DNA: TGTGCCAGCATGGATGGCGATACGGGTAGCACAGATACGCAGTATTTT. Encoded protein: CASMDGDTGSTDTQYF. The genes are TRBV27 and TRBJ2-3; D is uncertain. CDR3 length: 16 residues. The V gene's germline CDR1 is MNHEY and CDR2 SMNVEV (reference sequence). Trimming left V 7 bases short and J 0 bases short, with 17 bases between.

This sequence joins TRBV5-6 and TRBJ1-2, with 8 bases lining up with TRBD1. The trim removed 0 bases at V and 1 base at J, leaving 5 bases unmatched. From germline, CDR1 is SGHDT and CDR2 YYEEEE. This CDR3 is 16 amino acids long. The CDR3 loop is CASSLDDRGHNYGYTF. CDR3 DNA sequence: TGTGCCAGCAGCTTGGACGACAGGGGTCATAACTATGGCTACACCTTC.